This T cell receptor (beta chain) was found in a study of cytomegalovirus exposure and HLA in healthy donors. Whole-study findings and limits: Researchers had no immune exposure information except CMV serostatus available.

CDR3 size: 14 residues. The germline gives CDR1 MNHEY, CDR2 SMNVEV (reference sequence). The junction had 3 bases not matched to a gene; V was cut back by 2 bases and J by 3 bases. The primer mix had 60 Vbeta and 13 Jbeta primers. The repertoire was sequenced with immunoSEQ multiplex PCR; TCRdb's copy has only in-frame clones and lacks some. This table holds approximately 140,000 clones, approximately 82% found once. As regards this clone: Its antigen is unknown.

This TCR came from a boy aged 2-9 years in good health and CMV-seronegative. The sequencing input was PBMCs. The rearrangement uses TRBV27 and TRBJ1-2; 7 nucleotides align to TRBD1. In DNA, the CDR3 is TGTGCCAGCAGTTTAGGTGGGACAGACTATGGCTACACCTTC. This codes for CASSLGGTDYGYTF.